This TCR beta chain comes out of a study of cytomegalovirus exposure and HLA in healthy donors. Whole-study findings and limits: Later, an analysis found that TCR clusters from the first cohort tended to co-occur in the 120 validation repertoires. Researchers counted 164 TCR beta chains as cytomegalovirus-associated.

Clones were read by immunoSEQ multiplex PCR, and TCRdb kept only the in-frame ones, dropping some. Of around 120,000 clones listed, about 91% are singletons. On this clone itself: The antigen remains unidentified.

CDR3 length: 16 amino acids. With 1 base clipped from V and 1 base from J, the junction kept 5 bases outside the gene matches. Germline lookup yields CDR1 LGHNA and CDR2 YSLEER. The sequencing sample was made of PBMCs. The chain employs TRBV4-3 and TRBJ2-5, with 8 nucleotides matching TRBD2. The receptor comes from a young man in good health and CMV-seronegative. CDR3 sequence reads: CASSQAGGGTQETQYF. The CDR3 DNA reads TGCGCCAGCAGCCAAGCGGGCGGGGGGACCCAAGAGACCCAGTACTTC.